These T cell receptor beta chains were read from a single sample in a study of T cells in Graves' hyperthyroidism and ophthalmopathy. TCRdb reanalysed the multiplex PCR reads using MiXCR and keeps one entry per CDR3 protein. The sample lists around 660,000 distinct CDR3 sequences, roughly 45% occurring once. Source material: peripheral blood or thyroid tissue (not recorded which). These receptors originate from an adult man with Graves' disease, either hyperthyroidism or ophthalmopathy (not recorded which). CDR3s leave out the opening cysteine and the closing phenylalanine or tryptophan. D genes are given only for firm matches. Size is stated for part of the rows, as once, few or many counts, or as a class when the clone is expanded.

D gene | clone size | J gene | V gene | CDR3 protein
TRBD2 | . | . | TRBV20-1 | SARRLAGGYEQF
TRBD1 | . | TRBJ2-7 | TRBV6-4 | ASSRSTGTGYEQY
. | . | TRBJ1-2 | TRBV6-5 | ASRGGMDGYT
. | . | TRBJ2-5 | TRBV29-1 | SVPREGWETQY
. | . | TRBJ1-2 | TRBV20-1 | SASLSSVGARGYT
TRBD1 | . | TRBJ1-3 | TRBV20-1 | SASHPGQGATFSGNTIY
. | few | TRBJ2-5 | TRBV7-2 | ASSRRLSAGPETQY
TRBD1 | . | TRBJ2-5 | TRBV24-1 | ATSDEGANQPQY
. | few | TRBJ1-5 | TRBV20-1 | SARETALGQPQH
. | . | TRBJ2-7 | TRBV2 | ASSPQGAGVVQY
TRBD2 | few | TRBJ2-2 | TRBV11-2 | ASSPGTSQNTGELF
TRBD2 | few | TRBJ2-7 | TRBV20-1 | SVLGSGLAQNEQY
. | once | TRBJ2-7 | TRBV10-1 | ASSETVWVSYEQY
TRBD2 | . | TRBJ2-7 | TRBV10-3 | AIRETSSAANYEQY
TRBD1 | . | TRBJ1-4 | TRBV20-1 | SARTGGVSNEKLF
TRBD1 | few | TRBJ1-6 | TRBV19 | ASSIPGQGSSPLH
TRBD1 | . | TRBJ2-7 | TRBV7-9 | ASSLGQDSSYEQY
TRBD1 | . | TRBJ1-5 | TRBV2 | ASSGPGQSIYSNQPQH
TRBD1 | . | TRBJ2-7 | TRBV15 | ATSRAGTDTYEQY